This T cell receptor (beta chain) was sequenced for a study of T-cell reconstitution after alpha-beta-depleted transplantation in children. The authors prepared the TCRbeta library with unique molecular identifiers. TCRdb re-derived calls from the PCR reads in MiXCR, one entry per CDR3 protein. The sample includes a few hundred thousand distinct CDR3 sequences, under 14% of them seen just once. This clonotype was found many times. Its antigen remains unidentified. Trimming took off 0 bases at V and 6 bases at J, with 5 bases between the two ends. Per the germline V gene, CDR1 is SQVTM and CDR2 is ANQGSEA. The CDR3 consists of 11 residues. General study results and limits: Several hundred rapidly expanded clones from non-depleted graft cells reportedly supplied alpha-beta T cells about two months post-transplant. Once a year had passed after transplant, T-cell counts and diversity came mostly from newly produced T cells. Certain patients had high TCRbeta diversity at day 60, and it came from recipient T cells and thymic progenitors that survived.

The V gene is TRBV29-1, the J gene TRBJ1-2; a possible D gene is TRBD1 (5 bases). The receptor's source is a male patient under 10 years old who had a stem cell transplant for chronic granulomatous disease, so the T cells may come from the graft donor. Material: peripheral blood, obtained 180 days after TCRalphabeta/CD19-depleted stem cell transplant. CDR3 nucleotides: TGCAGCGTTGAAGACAGGGATGGCTACACCTTC. Translation: CSVEDRDGYTF.